This TCR beta chain stems from a study of cytomegalovirus exposure and HLA in healthy donors. Study findings and constraints: Accurate prediction of HLA-A and HLA-B alleles (for most subjects) was reportedly achieved from TCR beta sequences.

The PCR employed 60 Vbeta primers together with 13 Jbeta primers. Generated by immunoSEQ multiplex PCR, the TCRdb table keeps only in-frame clones and is missing some. The sample holds about 130,000 clones; under 85% are singletons and the top ten take roughly 1.8%. The germline V and J ends were trimmed by 4 bases and 7 bases, with 12 bases remaining between them. CDR1 and CDR2 (germline): SGHDT, YYEEEE. CDR3 size: 14 residues. With respect to this clone: Its antigen is unidentified.

Sample: PBMCs. The chain uses TRBV5-6 and TRBJ1-6; D not resolved. The clonotype was recovered from a boy younger than 18 in good health and CMV-seronegative. CDR3: CASSRPRQNSPLHF. DNA for the CDR3: TGTGCCAGCAGCCGCCCCCGCCAGAATTCACCCCTCCACTTT.